Given below is one T cell receptor beta chain in context. Antigen: not known. The data derive from a study of cytomegalovirus exposure and HLA in healthy donors. Points from the study as a whole: It emerged from a later analysis that several of the most significant clusters appeared to be linked to common viral pathogens. HLA-A and HLA-B allele assignments for most subjects were reportedly predicted accurately using TCR beta sequences.

The PCR ran on 60 Vbeta and 13 Jbeta primers. TCRdb's copy holds only in-frame clones and misses some; the assay was immunoSEQ multiplex PCR. Of approximately 120,000 clones in the sample, less than 85% are singletons; the top ten hold about 8.9%. V was clipped by 6 bases and J by 0 bases; unmatched bases: 4. CDR1 and CDR2 from the germline V gene are SQVTM and ANQGSEA. The CDR3 has 15 residues. The specimen was PBMCs. The chain employs TRBV29-1 and TRBJ2-2; 10 bases align to TRBD1. The TCR was taken from a man between 25 and 39 years old in good health and CMV-seropositive. The DNA for the CDR3 is TGCAGCGTGGCCGGACAGGGGGCGAACACCGGGGAGCTGTTTTTT. Its translation: CSVAGQGANTGELFF.